Reported below is one T cell receptor (beta chain). No cognate antigen has been identified for it. The input lacks base qualities; no much larger clone sits a single base away. Cut back by 0 bases and 4 bases, the V and J ends lie 6 bases apart. The CDR3 sequence holds 14 residues, the cysteine and phenylalanine included. Kept here is only the CDR3 DNA, which spans 42 bases and is read in frame from base 1. The germline V gene (reference sequence) supplies CDR1 SEHNR and CDR2 FQNEAQ. This sample is part of a study of T-cell reconstitution after alpha-beta-depleted transplantation in children listed by TCRdb under 2016. General notes on the study: The study quantitatively tracked T-cell immune reconstitution after TCRalphabeta/CD19-depleted allogeneic hematopoietic cell transplantation in children using TCR repertoire profiling.

The method was PCR. The instrument given in TCRdb is Illumina HiSeq 2500. TCR library preparation used molecular barcoding, with unique molecular identifiers applied to normalize quantification of the TCRbeta repertoire. TCRdb cleaned the public reads at Q25 with fastp, built clones with MiXCR and kept in-frame beta chains. All rows with the same CDR3 protein become a single entry with the most common DNA and genes. The sample data list some 300,000 distinct CDR3 sequences, and around 10% of these were observed just once. The ten most abundant clones make up approximately 2.3% of the sample. This chain is built from TRBV7-9 and TRBJ1-4; the D gene remains uncertain. Sequencing used PBMCs from the stem cell graft donor, obtained from the stem cell graft. This TCR derives from a human donor who donated a stem cell graft to a child with acute lymphoblastic leukemia. The DNA reads TGTGCCAGCAGCTTAGCAGGAGATAATGAAAAACTGTTTTTT. Translated, it reads CASSLAGDNEKLFF.